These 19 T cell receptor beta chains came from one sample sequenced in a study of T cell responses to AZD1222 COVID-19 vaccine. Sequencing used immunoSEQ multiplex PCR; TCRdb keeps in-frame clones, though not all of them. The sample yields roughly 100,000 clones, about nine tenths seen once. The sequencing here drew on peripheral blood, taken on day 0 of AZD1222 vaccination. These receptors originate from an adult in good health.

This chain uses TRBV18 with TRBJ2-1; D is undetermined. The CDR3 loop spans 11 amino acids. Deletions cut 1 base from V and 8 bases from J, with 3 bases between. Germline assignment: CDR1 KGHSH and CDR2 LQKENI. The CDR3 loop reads CASSPQHEQFF. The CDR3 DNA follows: TGTGCCAGCTCACCACAGCATGAGCAGTTCTTC.

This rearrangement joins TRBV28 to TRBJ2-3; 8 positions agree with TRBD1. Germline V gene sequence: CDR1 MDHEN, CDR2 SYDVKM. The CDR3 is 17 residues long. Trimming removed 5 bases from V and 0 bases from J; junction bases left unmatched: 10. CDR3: CASSLPQGAVSTDTQYF. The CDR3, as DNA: TGTGCCAGCAGTCTCCCCCAGGGGGCGGTCAGCACAGATACGCAGTATTTT.

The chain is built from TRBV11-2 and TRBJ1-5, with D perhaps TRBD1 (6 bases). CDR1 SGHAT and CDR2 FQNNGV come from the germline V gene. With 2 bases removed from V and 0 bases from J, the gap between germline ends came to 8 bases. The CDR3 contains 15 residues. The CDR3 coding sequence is TGTGCCAGCAGCTTAAGGGGGAATAGCAATCAGCCCCAGCATTTT. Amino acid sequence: CASSLRGNSNQPQHF.

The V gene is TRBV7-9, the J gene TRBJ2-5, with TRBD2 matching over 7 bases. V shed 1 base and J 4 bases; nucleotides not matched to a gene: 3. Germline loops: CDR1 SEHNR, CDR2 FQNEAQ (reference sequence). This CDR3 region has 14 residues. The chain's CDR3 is CASSLVVAGETQYF. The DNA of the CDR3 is TGTGCCAGCAGCTTAGTGGTAGCGGGAGAGACCCAGTACTTC.

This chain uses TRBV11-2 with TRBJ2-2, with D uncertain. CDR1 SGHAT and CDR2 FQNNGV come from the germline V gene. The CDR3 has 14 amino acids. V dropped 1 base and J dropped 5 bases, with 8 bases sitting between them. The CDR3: CASSLAGLTGELFF. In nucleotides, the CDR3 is TGTGCCAGCAGCTTAGCCGGTCTTACCGGGGAGCTGTTTTTT.

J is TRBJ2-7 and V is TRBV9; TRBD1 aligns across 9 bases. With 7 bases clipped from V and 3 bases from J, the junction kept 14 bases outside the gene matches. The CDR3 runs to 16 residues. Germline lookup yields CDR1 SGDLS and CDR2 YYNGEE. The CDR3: CASPGHSGQGNYEQYF. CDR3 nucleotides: TGTGCCAGCCCGGGCCATTCGGGACAGGGAAACTACGAGCAGTACTTC.

The CDR3 sequence: CASSLRGQNSNQPQHF. In DNA, the CDR3 is TGTGCCAGCAGCTTGAGGGGACAAAATAGCAATCAGCCCCAGCATTTT. The chain is built from TRBV5-5 and TRBJ1-5, with a weak D call TRBD1 (6 bases). CDR3 length equals 16 residues. V was clipped by 1 base and J by 0 bases, with 11 bases between them. Germline V gives CDR1 SGHKS, CDR2 YYEKEE (reference sequence).

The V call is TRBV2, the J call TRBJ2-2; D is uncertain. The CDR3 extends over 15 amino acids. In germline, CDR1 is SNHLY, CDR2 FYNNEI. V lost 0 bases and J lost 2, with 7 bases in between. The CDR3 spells CASSEAGLNTGELFF. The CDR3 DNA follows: TGTGCCAGCAGTGAAGCCGGCTTAAACACCGGGGAGCTGTTTTTT.

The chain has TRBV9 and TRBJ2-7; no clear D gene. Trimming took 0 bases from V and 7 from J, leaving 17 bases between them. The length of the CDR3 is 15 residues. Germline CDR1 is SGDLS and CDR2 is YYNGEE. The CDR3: CASSVEPDALREQYF. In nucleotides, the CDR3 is TGTGCCAGCAGCGTAGAACCGGACGCGTTACGGGAGCAGTACTTC. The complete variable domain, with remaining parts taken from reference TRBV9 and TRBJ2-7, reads DSGVTQTPKHLITATGQRVTLRCSPRSGDLSVYWYQQSLDQGLQFLIQYYNGEERAKGNILERFSAQQFPDLHSELNLSSLELGDSALYFCASSVEPDALREQYFGPGTRLTVT.

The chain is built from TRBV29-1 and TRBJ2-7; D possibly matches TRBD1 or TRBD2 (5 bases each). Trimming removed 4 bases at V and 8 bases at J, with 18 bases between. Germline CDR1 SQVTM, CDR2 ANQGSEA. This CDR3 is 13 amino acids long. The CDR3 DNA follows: TGCAGCGTTGTGACGGGGCGCGGAAACCAGCAGTACTTC. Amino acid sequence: CSVVTGRGNQQYF.

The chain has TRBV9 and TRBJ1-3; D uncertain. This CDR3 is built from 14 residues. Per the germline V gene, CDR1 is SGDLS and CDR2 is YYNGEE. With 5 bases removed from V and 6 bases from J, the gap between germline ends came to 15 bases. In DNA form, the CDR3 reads TGTGCCAGCAGTCCCACATGGAACTTAAACACCATATATTTT. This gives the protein CASSPTWNLNTIYF. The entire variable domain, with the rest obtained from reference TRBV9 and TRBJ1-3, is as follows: DSGVTQTPKHLITATGQRVTLRCSPRSGDLSVYWYQQSLDQGLQFLIQYYNGEERAKGNILERFSAQQFPDLHSELNLSSLELGDSALYFCASSPTWNLNTIYFGEGSWLTVV.

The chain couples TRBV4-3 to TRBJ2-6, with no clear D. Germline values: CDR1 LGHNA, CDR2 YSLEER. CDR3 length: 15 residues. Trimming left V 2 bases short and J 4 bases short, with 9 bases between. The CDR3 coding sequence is TGCGCCAGCAGCCAAACCCTGGAAGGGGCCAACGTCCTGACTTTC. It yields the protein CASSQTLEGANVLTF.

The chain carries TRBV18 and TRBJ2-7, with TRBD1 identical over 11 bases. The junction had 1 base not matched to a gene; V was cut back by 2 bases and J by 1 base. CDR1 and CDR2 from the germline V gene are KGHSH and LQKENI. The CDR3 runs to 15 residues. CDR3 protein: CASSPGTGGSYEQYF. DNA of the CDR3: TGTGCCAGCTCACCAGGGACAGGGGGGTCCTACGAGCAGTACTTC.

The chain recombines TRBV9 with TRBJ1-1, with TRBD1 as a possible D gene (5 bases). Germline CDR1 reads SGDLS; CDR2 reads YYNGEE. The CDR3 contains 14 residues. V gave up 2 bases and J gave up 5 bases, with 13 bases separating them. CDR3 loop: CASSVQPGATEAFF. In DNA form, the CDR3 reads TGTGCCAGCAGCGTTCAACCCGGGGCGACTGAAGCTTTCTTT.

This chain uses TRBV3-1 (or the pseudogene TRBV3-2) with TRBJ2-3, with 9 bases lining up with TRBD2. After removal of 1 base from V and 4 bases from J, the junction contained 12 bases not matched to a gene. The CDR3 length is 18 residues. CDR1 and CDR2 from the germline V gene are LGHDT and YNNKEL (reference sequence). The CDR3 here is CASSQVISGSGSADTQYF. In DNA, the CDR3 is TGTGCCAGCAGCCAAGTGATTAGCGGGAGTGGGAGCGCAGATACGCAGTATTTT.

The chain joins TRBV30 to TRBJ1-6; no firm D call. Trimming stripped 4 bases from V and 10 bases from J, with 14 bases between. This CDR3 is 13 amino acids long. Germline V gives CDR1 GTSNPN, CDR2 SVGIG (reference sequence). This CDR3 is CAWKAPGRSPLHF. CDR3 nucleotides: TGTGCCTGGAAGGCCCCGGGTCGGTCACCCCTCCACTTT.

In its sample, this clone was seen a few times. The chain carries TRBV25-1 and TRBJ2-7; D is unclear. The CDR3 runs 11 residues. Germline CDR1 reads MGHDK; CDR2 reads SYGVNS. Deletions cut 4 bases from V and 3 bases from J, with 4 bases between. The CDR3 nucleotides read TGTGCCAGCAGTGCATTCTACGAGCAGTACTTC. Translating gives CASSAFYEQYF.

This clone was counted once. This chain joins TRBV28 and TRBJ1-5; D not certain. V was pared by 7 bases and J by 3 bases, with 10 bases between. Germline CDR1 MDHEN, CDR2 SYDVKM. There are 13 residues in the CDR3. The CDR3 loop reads CASIGSSNQPQHF. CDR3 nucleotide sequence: TGTGCCAGCATAGGGTCCTCCAATCAGCCCCAGCATTTT.

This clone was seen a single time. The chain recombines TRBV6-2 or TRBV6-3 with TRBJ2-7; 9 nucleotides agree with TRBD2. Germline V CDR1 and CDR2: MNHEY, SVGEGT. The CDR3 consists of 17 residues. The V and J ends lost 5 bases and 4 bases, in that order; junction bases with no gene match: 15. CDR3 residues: CASSLWASGKVFYEQYF. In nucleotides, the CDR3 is TGTGCCAGCAGTCTCTGGGCTAGCGGGAAAGTATTTTACGAGCAGTACTTC.